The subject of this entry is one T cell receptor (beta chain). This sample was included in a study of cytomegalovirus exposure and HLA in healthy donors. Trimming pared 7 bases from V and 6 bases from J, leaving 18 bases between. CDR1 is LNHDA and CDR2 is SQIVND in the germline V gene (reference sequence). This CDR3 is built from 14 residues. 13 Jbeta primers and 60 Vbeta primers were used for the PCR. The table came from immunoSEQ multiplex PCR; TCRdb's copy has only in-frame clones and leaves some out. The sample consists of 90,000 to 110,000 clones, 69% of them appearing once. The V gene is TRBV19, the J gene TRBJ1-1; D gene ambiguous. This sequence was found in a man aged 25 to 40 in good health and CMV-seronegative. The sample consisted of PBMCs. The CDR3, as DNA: TGTGCCAGTAATAGTTGGGCCCCACCTGCTGAAGCTTTCTTT. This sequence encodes CASNSWAPPAEAFF.